The 15 T cell receptor beta chains reported below all come from one sample, sequenced in a study of blood T cell repertoires in COVID-19. Profiled with immunoSEQ multiplex PCR; TCRdb holds only in-frame clones, not every one. This table holds around 180,000 clones, approximately 83% found once. Source material: peripheral blood. These receptors all come from a human donor with active or convalescent COVID-19. The donor label of this sample is uncertain.

V is TRBV7-2 and J is TRBJ1-1, with 8 positions matching TRBD1. The germline CDR1 and CDR2 sequences are SGHTA and FQGNSA. CDR3 length: 14 amino acids. J lost 4 bases, V lost 1 base, and 2 bases had no gene match. CDR3: CASSLDRGGTEAFF. Here the CDR3 DNA reads TGTGCCAGCAGCTTAGACAGGGGGGGCACTGAAGCTTTCTTT.

The CDR3 DNA is TGTGCCAGTAGTCAACAGGTGATGAACACTGAAGCTTTCTTT. Residues: CASSQQVMNTEAFF. The chain employs TRBV19 and TRBJ1-1; possibly TRBD1 for D (5 bases). Germline CDR1 is LNHDA and CDR2 is SQIVND (reference sequence). The CDR3 has 14 residues. V was trimmed by 5 bases and J by 0 bases, leaving 10 bases between them.

The V and J genes are TRBV5-1 and TRBJ1-1; D remains unclear. The V and J ends lost 0 bases and 5 bases respectively, with 11 bases between them. Germline CDR1 is SGHRS and CDR2 is YFSETQ. This CDR3 is built from 14 residues. The CDR3 sequence: CASSLEWARTEAFF. As DNA, the CDR3 is TGCGCCAGCAGCTTGGAGTGGGCTCGGACTGAAGCTTTCTTT.

This chain connects TRBV15 to TRBJ2-1; perhaps TRBD1 as D (6 bases). Per the germline V gene, CDR1 is LNHNV and CDR2 is YYDKDF (reference sequence). V shed 3 bases and J shed 6 bases, with 15 bases lying between them. The CDR3 runs 15 residues. The CDR3 sequence: CATSSMSGGLNEQFF. The CDR3 coding sequence is TGTGCCACCAGCAGTATGAGTGGGGGCCTCAATGAGCAGTTCTTC.

The rearrangement joins TRBV12-3 or TRBV12-4 to TRBJ1-1; D is ambiguous. The CDR3 has 13 amino acids. The V end was cut by 1 base, the J end by 3 bases, with 6 bases between. CDR3 amino acids: CASSLVQHTEAFF. The CDR3 bases are TGTGCCAGCAGTTTAGTACAGCACACTGAAGCTTTCTTT.

The V gene is TRBV5-6, the J gene TRBJ1-1, with D perhaps TRBD1 (5 bases). V lost 6 bases to trimming and J lost 7 bases, with 19 bases between them. The CDR3 is made up of 14 amino acids. Germline V gives CDR1 SGHDT, CDR2 YYEEEE. CDR3 DNA sequence: TGTGCCAGCACCCCGACCGGGACTCACTTTGAAGCTTTCTTT. Residues: CASTPTGTHFEAFF.

J is TRBJ2-6 and V is TRBV7-9; a possible D gene is TRBD2 (6 bases). V was clipped by 5 bases and J by 2 bases, with 13 bases between them. The CDR3 has 16 amino acids. Germline lookup yields CDR1 SEHNR and CDR2 FQNEAQ (reference sequence). CDR3 region: CASSQWAGTGANVLTF. CDR3 bases: TGTGCCAGCAGCCAATGGGCGGGGACTGGGGCCAACGTCCTGACTTTC. The complete variable domain, with remaining parts taken from reference TRBV7-9 and TRBJ2-6, reads DTGVSQNPRHKITKRGQNVTFRCDPISEHNRLYWYRQTLGQGPEFLTYFQNEAQLEKSRLLSDRFSAERPKGSFSTLEIQRTEQGDSAMYLCASSQWAGTGANVLTFGAGSRLTVL.

This sequence joins TRBV6-5 and TRBJ1-6; D is perhaps TRBD1 (6 bases). The germline CDR1 and CDR2 sequences are MNHEY and SVGAGI. The V and J ends lost 6 bases and 6 bases respectively, with 15 bases between them. The CDR3 extends over 15 amino acids. The CDR3 loop is CASSEGVSGNSPLHF. CDR3 in DNA: TGTGCCAGCAGCGAGGGGGTTTCGGGTAATTCACCCCTCCACTTT.

This chain uses TRBV7-3 with TRBJ2-1; 8 bases agree with TRBD2. Trimming cost V 5 bases and J 3 bases; bases outside gene matches: 9. CDR3 length equals 16 residues. CDR1 is SGHTA, CDR2 FQGTGA, per germline. CDR3 bases: TGTGCCAGCAGCCCTCTAAGGAGCGGGGGCTACAATGAGCAGTTCTTC. Its protein is CASSPLRSGGYNEQFF.

The gene calls are TRBV27 and TRBJ2-1; D not certain. This CDR3 comprises 14 residues. CDR1 MNHEY and CDR2 SMNVEV come from the germline V gene (reference sequence). V lost 4 bases to trimming and J lost 2 bases, with 9 bases between them. The CDR3 sequence is CASSSTAAYNEQFF. The CDR3 DNA follows: TGTGCCAGCAGTTCGACTGCTGCCTACAATGAGCAGTTCTTC.

In this sample, this clone turned up a few times. This rearrangement joins TRBV7-2 to TRBJ2-3, with D perhaps TRBD2 (5 bases). The germline V gene has CDR1 SGHTA and CDR2 FQGNSA. Trimming took 5 bases from V and 3 from J, leaving 15 bases between them. The CDR3 sequence is 15 residues long. The CDR3 sequence: CASSPVATRTDTQYF. CDR3 in DNA: TGTGCCAGCAGCCCTGTCGCCACTAGAACAGATACGCAGTATTTT.

This rearrangement joins TRBV6-1 to TRBJ1-3; 7 bases agree with TRBD1. CDR1 is MNHNS and CDR2 is SASEGT in the germline V gene. V was pared by 2 bases and J by 4 bases, with 2 bases of the junction left unmatched. CDR3 size: 14 residues. The CDR3 spells CASSEIGGGNTIYF. The CDR3 coding sequence is TGTGCCAGCAGTGAAATAGGGGGCGGAAACACCATATATTTT.

The J gene is TRBJ2-1, the V gene TRBV19; the D gene is possibly TRBD1 (6 bases). This CDR3 has 15 amino acids. Trimming removed 3 bases from V and 2 bases from J, with 11 bases in between. Germline CDR1 is LNHDA and CDR2 is SQIVND (reference sequence). DNA of the CDR3: TGTGCCAGTAGTATGGTACAGGGCACCTACAATGAGCAGTTCTTC. The encoded protein is CASSMVQGTYNEQFF.

The chain has TRBV2 and TRBJ2-5; 12 positions match TRBD2. The CDR3 runs 15 residues. V dropped 4 bases and J dropped 5; count of bases not matched to a gene: 5. Looked up from germline, CDR1 is SNHLY and CDR2 is FYNNEI. Written as DNA, the CDR3 is TGTGCCAGCAGTGGTACTAGCGGGAGGTGGGAGACCCAGTACTTC. Its translation: CASSGTSGRWETQYF.

The chain links TRBV30 to TRBJ2-1; maybe TRBD2 (7 bases). The V end was cut by 0 bases, the J end by 8 bases, with 14 bases between. The germline CDR1 and CDR2 sequences are GTSNPN and SVGIG (reference sequence). The CDR3 is made up of 14 amino acids. CDR3 coding DNA: TGTGCCTGGAGTGTGGGGGGGGGCAACCATGAGCAGTTCTTC. The encoded protein is CAWSVGGGNHEQFF.